This T cell receptor (beta chain) emerged from a study of cytomegalovirus exposure and HLA in healthy donors. At the level of the study: Among the roughly 400 genotyped donors, approximately 82% were placed in the Caucasian-associated ancestry cluster.

Trimming stripped 2 bases from V and 3 bases from J, with 17 bases between. Germline values: CDR1 MNHEY, CDR2 SVGAGI. The CDR3 spans 16 residues. With respect to this clone: The antigen is undetermined.

Study results and caveats: The study listed 150 to 200 cytomegalovirus-associated TCR beta chains. The dataset shows that most TCR sequences were rare, while some public TCRs occurred in many donors. Earlier analysis looked at TCR beta V segments, and most were productive about 87% or about 30% of the time.

Researchers ran the PCR with 60 Vbeta and 13 Jbeta primers. The protocol was immunoSEQ multiplex PCR, while the TCRdb copy is restricted to in-frame clones and leaves out a portion. The table shows 100,000 to 150,000 clones, with roughly 80% occurring only once. This TCR was recovered from a man aged 25 to 45 in good health and CMV-seronegative. The V call is TRBV6-5, the J call TRBJ2-7; possibly TRBD1 for D (6 bases). Sequencing used PBMCs. The DNA of the CDR3 is TGTGCCAGCAGTTACCACTCAACGAAAGGGGGCTACGAGCAGTACTTC. Amino acid sequence: CASSYHSTKGGYEQYF.